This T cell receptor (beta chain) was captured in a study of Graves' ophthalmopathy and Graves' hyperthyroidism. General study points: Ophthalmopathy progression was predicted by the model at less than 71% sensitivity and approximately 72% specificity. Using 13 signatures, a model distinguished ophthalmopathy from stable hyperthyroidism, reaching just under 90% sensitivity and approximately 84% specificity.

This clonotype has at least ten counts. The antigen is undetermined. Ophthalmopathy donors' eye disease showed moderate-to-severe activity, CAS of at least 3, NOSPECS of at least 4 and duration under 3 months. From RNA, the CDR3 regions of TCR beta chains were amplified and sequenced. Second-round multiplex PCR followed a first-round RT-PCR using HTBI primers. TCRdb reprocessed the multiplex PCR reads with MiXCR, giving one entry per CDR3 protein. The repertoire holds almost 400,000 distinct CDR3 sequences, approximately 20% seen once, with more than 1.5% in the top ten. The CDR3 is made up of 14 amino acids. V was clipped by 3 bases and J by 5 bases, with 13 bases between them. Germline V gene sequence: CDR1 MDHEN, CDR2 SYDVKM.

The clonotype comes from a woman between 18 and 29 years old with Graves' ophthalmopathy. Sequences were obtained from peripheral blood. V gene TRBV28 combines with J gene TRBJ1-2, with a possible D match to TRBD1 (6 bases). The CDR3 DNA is TGTGCCAGCAGTTTGGACAGAGAACTATATGGCTACACCTTC. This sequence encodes CASSLDRELYGYTF.